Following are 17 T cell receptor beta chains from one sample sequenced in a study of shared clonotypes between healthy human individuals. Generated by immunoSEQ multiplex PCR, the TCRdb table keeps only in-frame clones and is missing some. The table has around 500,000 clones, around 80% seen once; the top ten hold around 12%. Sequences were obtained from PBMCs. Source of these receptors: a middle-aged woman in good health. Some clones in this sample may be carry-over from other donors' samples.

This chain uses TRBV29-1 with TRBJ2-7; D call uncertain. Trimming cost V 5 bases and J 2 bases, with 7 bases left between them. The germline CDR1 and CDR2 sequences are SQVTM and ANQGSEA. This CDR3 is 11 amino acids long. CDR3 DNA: TGCAGCGTTACACATGCCTACGAGCAGTACTTC. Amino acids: CSVTHAYEQYF.

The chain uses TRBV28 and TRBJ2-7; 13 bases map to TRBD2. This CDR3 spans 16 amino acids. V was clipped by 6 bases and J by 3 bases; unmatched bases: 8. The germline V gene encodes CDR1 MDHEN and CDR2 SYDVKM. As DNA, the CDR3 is TGTGCCAGCAGGTTACTCGGGACTAGCGGGGTCTACGAGCAGTACTTC. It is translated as CASRLLGTSGVYEQYF.

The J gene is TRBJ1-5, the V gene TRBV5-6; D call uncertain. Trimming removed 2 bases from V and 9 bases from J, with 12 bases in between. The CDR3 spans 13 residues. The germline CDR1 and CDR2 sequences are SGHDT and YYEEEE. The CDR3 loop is CASSLQQAGPQHF. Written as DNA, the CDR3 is TGTGCCAGCAGCTTACAACAAGCAGGGCCCCAGCATTTT.

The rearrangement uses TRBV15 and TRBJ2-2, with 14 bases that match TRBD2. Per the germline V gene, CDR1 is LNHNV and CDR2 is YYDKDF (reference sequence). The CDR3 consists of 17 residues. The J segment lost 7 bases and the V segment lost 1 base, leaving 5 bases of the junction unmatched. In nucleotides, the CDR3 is TGTGCCACCAGCAGAGTGGGACTAGCGGGAGCGGGCGGGGAGCTGTTTTTT. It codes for CATSRVGLAGAGGELFF. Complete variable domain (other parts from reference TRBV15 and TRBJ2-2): DAMVIQNPRYQVTQFGKPVTLSCSQTLNHNVMYWYQQKSSQAPKLLFHYYDKDFNNEADTPDNFQSRRPNTSFCFLDIRSPGLGDTAMYLCATSRVGLAGAGGELFFGEGSRLTVL.

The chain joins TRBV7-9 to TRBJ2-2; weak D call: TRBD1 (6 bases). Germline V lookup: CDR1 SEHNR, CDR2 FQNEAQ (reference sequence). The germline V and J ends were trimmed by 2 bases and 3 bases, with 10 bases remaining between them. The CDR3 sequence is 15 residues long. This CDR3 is CASSLPGADTGELFF. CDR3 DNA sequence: TGTGCCAGCAGCTTACCAGGGGCCGACACCGGGGAGCTGTTTTTT.

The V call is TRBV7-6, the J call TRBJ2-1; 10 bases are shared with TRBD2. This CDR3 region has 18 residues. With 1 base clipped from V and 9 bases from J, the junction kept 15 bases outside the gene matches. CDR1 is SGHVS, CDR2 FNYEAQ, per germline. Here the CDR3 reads CASSLVGPSTSGFLEQFF. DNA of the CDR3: TGTGCCAGCAGCTTAGTGGGTCCGTCGACTAGCGGGTTCCTTGAGCAGTTCTTC.

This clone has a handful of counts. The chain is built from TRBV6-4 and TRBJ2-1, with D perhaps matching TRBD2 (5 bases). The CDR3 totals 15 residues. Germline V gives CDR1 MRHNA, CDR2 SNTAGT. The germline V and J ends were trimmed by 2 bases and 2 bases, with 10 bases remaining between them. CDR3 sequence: CASSDSGDPYNEQFF. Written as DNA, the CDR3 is TGTGCCAGCAGTGACAGCGGAGACCCCTACAATGAGCAGTTCTTC.

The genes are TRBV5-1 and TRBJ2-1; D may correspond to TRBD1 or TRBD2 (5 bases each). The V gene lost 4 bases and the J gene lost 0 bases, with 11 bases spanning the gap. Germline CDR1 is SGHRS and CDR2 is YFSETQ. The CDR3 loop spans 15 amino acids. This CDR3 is CASSPGSSSYNEQFF. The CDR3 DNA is TGCGCCAGCAGCCCAGGGAGCAGCTCCTACAATGAGCAGTTCTTC.

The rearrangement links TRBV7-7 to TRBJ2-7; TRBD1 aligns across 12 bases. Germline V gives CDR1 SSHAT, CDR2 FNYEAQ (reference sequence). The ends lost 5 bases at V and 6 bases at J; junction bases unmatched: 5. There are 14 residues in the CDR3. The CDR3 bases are TGTGCCAGCAGCACGGGACAGGGGGCTTCCGAGCAGTACTTC. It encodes CASSTGQGASEQYF.

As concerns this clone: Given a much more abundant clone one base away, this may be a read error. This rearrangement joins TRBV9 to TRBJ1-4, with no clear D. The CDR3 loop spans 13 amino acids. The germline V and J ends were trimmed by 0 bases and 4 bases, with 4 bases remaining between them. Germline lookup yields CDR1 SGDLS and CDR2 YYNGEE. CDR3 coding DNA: TGTGCCAGCAGCGTAGGGAATAATGAAAAACTGTTTTTT. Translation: CASSVGNNEKLFF.

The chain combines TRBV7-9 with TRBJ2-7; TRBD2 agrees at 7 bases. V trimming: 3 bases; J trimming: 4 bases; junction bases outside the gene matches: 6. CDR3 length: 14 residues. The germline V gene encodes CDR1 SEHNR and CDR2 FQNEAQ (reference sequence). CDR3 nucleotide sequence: TGTGCCAGCAGCTTGGGGGGGAGCGTTTACGAGCAGTACTTC. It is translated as CASSLGGSVYEQYF.

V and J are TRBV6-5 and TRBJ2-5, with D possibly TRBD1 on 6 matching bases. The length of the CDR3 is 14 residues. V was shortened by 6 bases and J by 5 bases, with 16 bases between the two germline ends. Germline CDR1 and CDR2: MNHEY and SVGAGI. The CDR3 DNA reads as TGTGCCAGCAGGTCTGAGGGGGTGGGCGAGACCCAGTACTTC. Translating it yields CASRSEGVGETQYF.

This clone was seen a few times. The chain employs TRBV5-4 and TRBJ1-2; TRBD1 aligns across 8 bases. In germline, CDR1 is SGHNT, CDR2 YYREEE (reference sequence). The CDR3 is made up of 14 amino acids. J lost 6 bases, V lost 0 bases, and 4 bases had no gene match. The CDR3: CASSLGQGANGYTF. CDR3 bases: TGTGCCAGCAGCTTGGGGCAGGGGGCGAATGGCTACACCTTC. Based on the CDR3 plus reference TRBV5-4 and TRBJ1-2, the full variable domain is ETGVTQSPTHLIKTRGQQVTLRCSSQSGHNTVSWYQQALGQGPQFIFQYYREEENGRGNFPPRFSGLQFPNYSSELNVNALELDDSALYLCASSLGQGANGYTFGSGTRLTVV.

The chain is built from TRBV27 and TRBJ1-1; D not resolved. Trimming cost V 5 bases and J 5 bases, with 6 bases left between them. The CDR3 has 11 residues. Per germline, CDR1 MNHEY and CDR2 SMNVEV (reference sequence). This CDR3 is CASSRGTEAFF. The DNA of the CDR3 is TGTGCCAGCAGTCGAGGTACTGAAGCTTTCTTT.

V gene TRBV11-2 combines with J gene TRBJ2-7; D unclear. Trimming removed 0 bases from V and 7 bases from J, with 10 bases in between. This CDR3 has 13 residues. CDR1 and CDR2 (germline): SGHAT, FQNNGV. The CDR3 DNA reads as TGTGCCAGCAGCTTAGAGGCCCCCTGGGAGCAGTACTTC. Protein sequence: CASSLEAPWEQYF.

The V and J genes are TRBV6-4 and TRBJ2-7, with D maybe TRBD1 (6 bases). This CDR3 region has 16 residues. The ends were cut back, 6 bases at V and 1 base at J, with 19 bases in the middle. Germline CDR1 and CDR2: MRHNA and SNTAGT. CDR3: CASSLGARGSSYEQYF. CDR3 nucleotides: TGTGCCAGCAGCTTGGGGGCGAGGGGGTCTTCCTACGAGCAGTACTTC.

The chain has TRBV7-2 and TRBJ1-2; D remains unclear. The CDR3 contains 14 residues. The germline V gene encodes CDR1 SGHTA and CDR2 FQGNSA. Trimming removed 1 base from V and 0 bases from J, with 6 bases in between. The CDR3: CASSLVGTNYGYTF. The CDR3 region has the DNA TGTGCCAGCAGCTTAGTCGGTACTAACTATGGCTACACCTTC. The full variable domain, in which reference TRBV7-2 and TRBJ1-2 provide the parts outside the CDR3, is GAGVSQSPSNKVTEKGKDVELRCDPISGHTALYWYRQSLGQGLEFLIYFQGNSAPDKSGLPSDRFSAERTGGSVSTLTIQRTQQEDSAVYLCASSLVGTNYGYTFGSGTRLTVV.